These T cell receptor beta chains were read from a single sample in a study of TIL therapy for anti-PD-1-resistant metastatic lung cancer. Libraries were prepared by immunoSEQ multiplex PCR; TCRdb keeps only in-frame clonotypes and omits some of them. In the table there are over 7,500 clones, approximately 80% of which are singletons. Sequencing used tumor tissue, obtained at baseline. The receptors come from a person between 25 and 80 years old with non-small cell lung cancer. CDR3s include the opening cysteine and the closing phenylalanine or tryptophan. The D gene is left open where the match is weak. Size is stated for part of the rows, as once, few or many counts, or as a class when the clone is expanded.

len	v_gene	j_gene	d_gene	abundance	CDR3nt	CDR3aa
14	TRBV19	TRBJ1-1	NA	NA	TGTGCCAGTAGAGACTTAGCGGGGAACACTGAAGCTTTCTTT	CASRDLAGNTEAFF
14	TRBV29-1	TRBJ2-5	NA	once	TGCAGCGTTGAGGTGGCAGGGGGGACAGAGACCCAGTACTTC	CSVEVAGGTETQYF
14	TRBV12-5	TRBJ2-6	NA	NA	TGTGCTAGTGGTGTCGGGTACGGGGCCAACGTCCTGACTTTC	CASGVGYGANVLTF
12	TRBV5-4	TRBJ2-7	TRBD2	NA	TGTTCGAGTGCGGGGGATGGGGGCGAGCAGTACTTC	CSSAGDGGEQYF
18	TRBV5-6	TRBJ1-6	NA	NA	TGTGCCAGCAGCTTGGGCCCTTCGGTGAGCTCCTATAATTCACCCCTCCACTTT	CASSLGPSVSSYNSPLHF
15	TRBV7-8	TRBJ2-2	TRBD2	NA	TGTGCCAGCAGCCCTGGCGGGGGGTACACCGGGGAGCTGTTTTTT	CASSPGGGYTGELFF
14	TRBV5-1	TRBJ2-1	NA	NA	TGCGCCAGCAGCCCTTCCACAGGATTTAATGAGCAGTTCTTC	CASSPSTGFNEQFF
15	TRBV28	TRBJ2-3	NA	NA	TGTGCCAGCAGCCTAGGGGGATGGGACACAGATACGCAGTATTTT	CASSLGGWDTDTQYF
17	TRBV5-4	TRBJ2-5	TRBD2	NA	TGTGCCAGCAGAGGCGGGGGACTAGCGGGGAGACAAGAGACCCAGTACTTC	CASRGGGLAGRQETQYF
15	TRBV28	TRBJ2-7	NA	NA	TGTGCCAGCAGCCCCGTTACCAGGGAAGTCTACGAGCAGTACTTC	CASSPVTREVYEQYF
15	TRBV28	TRBJ2-7	TRBD1	few	TGTGCCAGCAGTTTTAGAGGGGGCCCAAGCTACGAGCAGTACTTC	CASSFRGGPSYEQYF
15	TRBV19	TRBJ1-6	NA	once	TGTGCCAGTAGTATTATAGGGCAGGGGTACGCACCCCTCCACTTT	CASSIIGQGYAPLHF
16	TRBV2	TRBJ1-5	TRBD1	NA	TGTGCCAGCAGTGGGACAGGGAAAGGGGGCAATCAGCCCCAGCATTTT	CASSGTGKGGNQPQHF
15	TRBV5-5	TRBJ2-7	TRBD1	NA	TGTGCCAGCAGCTTGTCTGGGACAGGGTTATACGAGCAGTACTTC	CASSLSGTGLYEQYF
13	TRBV7-9	TRBJ2-5	NA	NA	TGTGCCAGCAGCTTAGTAGGCCGAGAGACCCAGTACTTC	CASSLVGRETQYF
16	TRBV27	TRBJ2-2	NA	NA	TGTGCCAGCAGTCTTATGGAGGGGCTTCCCACCGGGGAGCTGTTTTTT	CASSLMEGLPTGELFF
13	TRBV2	TRBJ2-7	NA	NA	TGTGCCAGCAGGTTGTCAAGCTCCTACGAGCAGTACTTC	CASRLSSSYEQYF
14	TRBV6-6	TRBJ2-2	TRBD1	NA	TGTGCCAGCAGTCCAAGACAGGGCCCCGGGGAGCTGTTTTTT	CASSPRQGPGELFF
16	TRBV10-3	TRBJ2-3	NA	NA	TGTGCCATCAGCCAGGTGCGGCAGACTAGCACAGATACGCAGTATTTT	CAISQVRQTSTDTQYF
15	TRBV6-1	TRBJ1-5	TRBD1	NA	TGTGCCAGCAGTGAGGGACAGGGGGCGTACCAGCCCCAGCATTTT	CASSEGQGAYQPQHF
11	TRBV7-9	TRBJ1-1	NA	NA	TGTGCCAGCAGCTTAGGAGGGCCGGCTTTCTTT	CASSLGGPAFF
17	TRBV7-8	TRBJ2-2	NA	NA	TGTGCCAGCAGCCCTCGTGGCGCCCCCTTGGGCACCGGGGAGCTGTTTTTT	CASSPRGAPLGTGELFF
19	TRBV2	TRBJ2-4	NA	few	TGTGCCAGCAGTGAATGGGGTGAGGGGGGCAACTTAGCCAAAAACATTCAGTACTTC	CASSEWGEGGNLAKNIQYF
16	TRBV28	TRBJ1-2	TRBD1	few	TGTGCCAGCAGTTTATTCCACAGGGGGCAGAGCTATGGCTACACCTTC	CASSLFHRGQSYGYTF
15	TRBV15	TRBJ1-1	NA	NA	TGTGCCACCAGCAGAGCTCGGTGGGCGGGGACTGAAGCTTTCTTT	CATSRARWAGTEAFF
15	TRBV7-3	TRBJ2-7	NA	NA	TGTGCCAGCAGCTTAGGGCAGGGATCTCCCTACGAGCAGTACTTC	CASSLGQGSPYEQYF
12	TRBV7-6	TRBJ2-3	NA	NA	TGTGCCAGCAGCCCTTGGACAGATACGCAGTATTTT	CASSPWTDTQYF
13	TRBV6-1	TRBJ2-7	TRBD1	few	TGTGCCAGCAGTCGACAGGGAGAAGACGAGCAGTACTTC	CASSRQGEDEQYF
14	TRBV2	TRBJ2-5	NA	few	TGTGCCAGCAGTGAAGGTTTACTCCAAGAGACCCAGTACTTC	CASSEGLLQETQYF
15	TRBV5-1	TRBJ2-7	NA	NA	TGCGCCAGCAGCTTGGCACCTCAAGGTTTCTACGAGCAGTACTTC	CASSLAPQGFYEQYF
13	TRBV7-9	TRBJ1-2	TRBD1	NA	TGTGCCAGCAGCTTACCAGGGGGTCTTGGCTACACCTTC	CASSLPGGLGYTF
14	TRBV7-9	TRBJ1-4	NA	NA	TGTGCCAGCAGTTACGGGACGGGTGGTGAAAAACTGTTTTTT	CASSYGTGGEKLFF
14	TRBV7-9	TRBJ1-4	NA	NA	TGTGCCAGCAGCTTACCAGGGACATACGAAAAACTGTTTTTT	CASSLPGTYEKLFF
14	TRBV19	TRBJ1-5	NA	few	TGTGCCAGTAGTATTGGGGGGTTGGGGCAGCCCCAGCATTTT	CASSIGGLGQPQHF
16	TRBV13	TRBJ2-1	NA	NA	TGTGCCAGCAGCTCTCCAGGGGAATGGGGCTACAATGAGCAGTTCTTC	CASSSPGEWGYNEQFF
11	TRBV20-1	TRBJ2-7	NA	NA	TGCAGTGCGATACCAGGCTACGAGCAGTACTTC	CSAIPGYEQYF
15	TRBV7-2	TRBJ2-1	TRBD2	NA	TGTGCCAGCAGCGGTACTAGCGGTCCTTACAATGAGCAGTTCTTC	CASSGTSGPYNEQFF
15	TRBV6-6	TRBJ2-7	TRBD1	NA	TGTGCCAGCAGTTACCGGGACAGGACTACCTACGAGCAGTACTTC	CASSYRDRTTYEQYF
13	TRBV2	TRBJ2-1	NA	once	TGTGCCGGCTCGGGACTTTCCTACAATGAGCAGTTCTTC	CAGSGLSYNEQFF
14	TRBV6-4	TRBJ1-2	NA	few	TGTGCCAGCAGCGCAGGGGCTTCGGGTTTCGGCCACACCTTC	CASSAGASGFGHTF
16	TRBV7-2	TRBJ2-6	NA	NA	TGTGCCAGCAGCTTACGGTCATTCTCTGGGGCCAACGTCCTGACTTTC	CASSLRSFSGANVLTF
15	TRBV11-2	TRBJ2-5	NA	medium-sized	TGTGCCAGCAGCTTAGGGCTCCGGGGGGCGGAGACCCAGTACTTC	CASSLGLRGAETQYF
13	TRBV7-2	TRBJ2-1	NA	NA	TGTGCCAGCAGCATAGGGCATGGGAATGAGCAGTTCTTC	CASSIGHGNEQFF
16	TRBV9	TRBJ2-7	NA	NA	TGTGCCAGCAGCGTAGATGTCCAAACTGGGGTCTACGAGCAGTACTTC	CASSVDVQTGVYEQYF
15	TRBV7-3	TRBJ2-3	TRBD2	NA	TGTGCCAGCAGCCCTAGCGGGAGGTCGACAGATACGCAGTATTTT	CASSPSGRSTDTQYF
12	TRBV14	TRBJ2-7	NA	NA	TGTGCCAGCAGCCAACTTGACGTTCCGCAGTACTTC	CASSQLDVPQYF
16	TRBV19	TRBJ2-6	TRBD1	NA	TGTGCCAGTAGTCTGGGACAGACCTCTGGGGCCAACGTCCTGACTTTC	CASSLGQTSGANVLTF
17	TRBV30	TRBJ2-3	TRBD2	NA	TGTGCCTGGAGTAGCCTAGCGGGAACTGATGGAGCAGATACGCAGTATTTT	CAWSSLAGTDGADTQYF
14	TRBV7-2	TRBJ2-1	TRBD2	NA	TGTGCCAGCAGCTTAGGACTAGCGGTTAATGAGCAGTTCTTC	CASSLGLAVNEQFF
15	TRBV12-2	TRBJ2-1	NA	NA	TGTGCAAGTCGCTTCTATCGGGACCTTTACAATGAGCAGTTCTTC	CASRFYRDLYNEQFF
11	TRBV30	TRBJ2-1	NA	once	TGTGCCTGGAGTGTATCACGGGAGCAGTTCTTC	CAWSVSREQFF
14	TRBV7-9	TRBJ1-1	TRBD1	NA	TGTGCCAGCAGCTTATCTGGACAGGCATTTGAAGCTTTCTTT	CASSLSGQAFEAFF
15	TRBV2	TRBJ2-1	TRBD2	NA	TGTGCCAGCAGGGCTAGCGGGGGCATATACAATGAGCAGTTCTTC	CASRASGGIYNEQFF
15	TRBV6-5	TRBJ2-4	TRBD2	NA	TGTGCCAGCAGTTACGGGGGGGAGGCCAAAAACATTCAGTACTTC	CASSYGGEAKNIQYF
15	TRBV11-2	TRBJ1-1	TRBD1	NA	TGTGCCAGCAGCCCTCTAGGGACAGGGGGGACTGAAGCTTTCTTT	CASSPLGTGGTEAFF
15	TRBV7-3	TRBJ2-2	NA	NA	TGTGCCAGCAGCCAAGGGGGAGGACAGACCGGGGAGCTGTTTTTT	CASSQGGGQTGELFF
15	TRBV5-1	TRBJ2-1	TRBD1	NA	TGCGCCAGCAGCCCAGGGACAGGGGCCTACAATGAGCAGTTCTTC	CASSPGTGAYNEQFF
12	TRBV5-4	TRBJ1-1	NA	few	TGTGCCAGCAGCTTCGGAGTGGCTGAAGCTTTCTTT	CASSFGVAEAFF
15	TRBV9	TRBJ2-7	TRBD2	NA	TGTGCCAGCAGCCCCTCCGGGAGGTACTCCTACGAGCAGTACTTC	CASSPSGRYSYEQYF
14	TRBV5-4	TRBJ2-7	TRBD1	NA	TGTGCCAGCAGCCTGAGGACAGGTACCTACGAGCAGTACTTC	CASSLRTGTYEQYF